The clone carrying this T cell receptor (beta chain) was seen just once. The CDR3 spans 14 residues. The V gene's germline CDR1 is PRHDT and CDR2 FYEKMQ (reference sequence). V dropped 2 bases and J dropped 10 bases, with 12 bases sitting between them. This entry comes from a study of blood T cell repertoires in COVID-19. Profiled with immunoSEQ multiplex PCR; TCRdb holds only in-frame clones, not every one. The sample yields 35,000 or so clones, 90% seen once. The gene calls are TRBV13 and TRBJ1-6; D gene uncertain. The TCR was taken from a human donor in a cohort sampled during active COVID-19. Sequencing was done on a sample of peripheral blood. Written as DNA, the CDR3 is TGTGCCAGCAGCTTATGGGAGACGGGGTCACCCCTCCACTTT. Residues: CASSLWETGSPLHF. The entire variable domain, with the rest obtained from reference TRBV13 and TRBJ1-6, is as follows: AAGVIQSPRHLIKEKRETATLKCYPIPRHDTVYWYQQGPGQDPQFLISFYEKMQSDKGSIPDRFSAQQFSDYHSELNMSSLELGDSALYFCASSLWETGSPLHFGNGTRLTVT.